This T cell receptor (beta chain) came from a study of OX40 agonist ivuxolimab in advanced cancers. The overall study: The group had a mean age of 60 years, ranged from roughly 23 to 90, and was approximately 81% male.

Regarding the study as a whole: The authors also found low normalized T-cell clonal expansion in some nonresponders. Near-lowest levels of clonal expansion characterized partial responders at 0.1-3.0 mg/kg.

Worth noting for this clone: Its matching antigen is unknown.

Germline CDR1 reads SGHVS; CDR2 reads FQNEAQ. V lost 3 bases and J 4 bases, leaving 15 bases between the germline ends. The CDR3 spans 16 residues. TCRdb's table, derived via immunoSEQ multiplex PCR, lists solely in-frame clones and lacks some. The table lists 85,000 to 120,000 clones, 90% of them singletons. This sequence joins TRBV7-8 and TRBJ2-2, with D uncertain. The TCR was taken from an adult with an advanced solid tumor such as melanoma, head and neck, liver or kidney cancer. The material was CD4+ or CD8+ T cells sorted from blood, obtained in a trial of the OX40 agonist ivuxolimab. Here the CDR3 DNA reads TGTGCCAGCAGCTTTTCTAATTTGGGAACCACCGGGGAGCTGTTTTTT. It yields the protein CASSFSNLGTTGELFF.